The 18 T cell receptor beta chains below come from one sample, sequenced in a study of identifying expanded T cells in peripheral blood. TCRdb's table, derived via immunoSEQ multiplex PCR, lists solely in-frame clones and lacks some. The profile shows approximately 90,000 clones, approximately 83% of them singletons. Material for sequencing was blood. Receptor source: a person between 18 and 75 years old in good health.

CDR3 in amino acids: CAWSVRGEPYEQYF. CDR3 sequence (DNA): TGTGCCTGGAGTGTACGAGGAGAACCCTACGAGCAGTACTTC. V usage is TRBV30 and J usage is TRBJ2-7; unclear D gene. Germline V CDR1 and CDR2: GTSNPN, SVGIG (reference sequence). The CDR3 extends over 14 amino acids. Trimming removed 0 bases at V and 2 bases at J, with 11 bases between. Using reference TRBV30 and TRBJ2-7 for the parts outside the CDR3, the full variable domain is SQTIHQWPATLVQPVGSPLSLECTVEGTSNPNLYWYRQAAGRGLQLLFYSVGIGQISSEVPQNLSASRPQDRQFILSSKKLLLSDSGFYLCAWSVRGEPYEQYFGPGTRLTVT.

J is TRBJ1-2 and V is TRBV2, with 7 bases that match TRBD1. V shed 4 bases and J 8 bases; nucleotides not matched to a gene: 10. CDR1 and CDR2 from the germline V gene are SNHLY and FYNNEI. This CDR3 is built from 14 residues. The CDR3 loop reads CASSATGRIGGYTF. Here the CDR3 DNA reads TGTGCCAGCAGTGCGACAGGGAGAATCGGCGGCTACACCTTC.

The chain carries TRBV18 and TRBJ2-5, with D uncertain. The germline V gene encodes CDR1 KGHSH and CDR2 LQKENI. The CDR3 contains 12 residues. Between the trimmed V and J ends, which lost 4 bases and 0 bases, there was a span of 3 bases. The CDR3 DNA follows: TGTGCCAGCTCACTGTACCAAGAGACCCAGTACTTC. Translation: CASSLYQETQYF.

The chain recombines TRBV15 with TRBJ2-3, with D possibly matching TRBD2 (6 bases). The CDR3 has 14 residues. Trimming pared 6 bases from V and 1 base from J, leaving 11 bases between. Per the germline V gene, CDR1 is LNHNV and CDR2 is YYDKDF (reference sequence). The CDR3 region has the DNA TGTGCCACCAGTGCCTCGGGAGGCACAGATACGCAGTATTTT. Amino acid sequence: CATSASGGTDTQYF.

This clone occurred a few times. This chain uses TRBV2 with TRBJ1-2; the D is unclear. Looked up from germline, CDR1 is SNHLY and CDR2 is FYNNEI. V lost 5 bases, J lost 2 bases, and 9 bases lay in between. The CDR3 extends over 13 amino acids. CDR3 loop: CASSYGRNYGYTF. The DNA of the CDR3 is TGTGCCAGCAGTTACGGACGGAACTATGGCTACACCTTC.

The CDR3 DNA follows: TGTGCCAGCAGTAGCACTGGGGCCAACGTCCTGACTTTC. Its protein is CASSSTGANVLTF. This chain joins TRBV6-1 and TRBJ2-6; D call uncertain. The ends were cut back, 5 bases at V and 2 bases at J, with 4 bases in the middle. Germline lookup yields CDR1 MNHNS and CDR2 SASEGT. The CDR3 is 13 residues long.

This clone was counted between two and nine times. This rearrangement joins TRBV7-8 to TRBJ1-2, with D unresolved. Germline loops: CDR1 SGHVS, CDR2 FQNEAQ. The CDR3 extends over 14 amino acids. With 1 base removed from V and 7 bases from J, the gap between germline ends came to 13 bases. DNA for the CDR3: TGTGCCAGCAGCTTAGACCTTTACGGCGGTGGCTACACCTTC. Its translation: CASSLDLYGGGYTF.

This sequence joins TRBV19 and TRBJ1-1; D possibly corresponds to TRBD1 (5 bases). Germline assignment: CDR1 LNHDA and CDR2 SQIVND (reference sequence). There are 13 residues in the CDR3. With 7 bases removed from V and 11 bases from J, the gap between germline ends came to 20 bases. DNA of the CDR3: TGTGCCAGTAAGACAGCGAATCCTGGTGCGGCTTTCTTT. Amino acids: CASKTANPGAAFF.

This rearrangement joins TRBV7-8 to TRBJ1-6; no definite D call. Trimming cost V 1 base and J 10 bases, with 5 bases left between them. This CDR3 spans 12 amino acids. Germline values: CDR1 SGHVS, CDR2 FQNEAQ. This CDR3 is CASSLVGSPLHF. The CDR3, as DNA: TGTGCCAGCAGCTTAGTAGGGTCACCCCTCCACTTT.

This clone was recorded a few times. The chain is built from TRBV7-6 and TRBJ1-6, with TRBD1 as a possible D gene (5 bases). Trimming removed 5 bases from V and 8 bases from J, with 13 bases in between. This CDR3 spans 14 amino acids. Germline values: CDR1 SGHVS, CDR2 FNYEAQ. The CDR3 DNA reads as TGTGCCAGCAGCCAGAGGGGTTCGGATTCACCCCTCCACTTT. It is translated as CASSQRGSDSPLHF.

V and J are TRBV7-2 and TRBJ1-4, with D hard to call. V was shortened by 0 bases and J by 4 bases, with 12 bases between the two germline ends. This CDR3 region has 16 residues. Germline loops: CDR1 SGHTA, CDR2 FQGNSA. This chain's CDR3 is CASSLAEGLLNEKLFF. As DNA, the CDR3 is TGTGCCAGCAGCTTAGCGGAAGGCCTCCTTAATGAAAAACTGTTTTTT. Based on the CDR3 plus reference TRBV7-2 and TRBJ1-4, the full variable domain is GAGVSQSPSNKVTEKGKDVELRCDPISGHTALYWYRQSLGQGLEFLIYFQGNSAPDKSGLPSDRFSAERTGGSVSTLTIQRTQQEDSAVYLCASSLAEGLLNEKLFFGSGTQLSVL.

The chain recombines TRBV2 with TRBJ1-5; D might be TRBD1 (6 bases). The germline V gene has CDR1 SNHLY and CDR2 FYNNEI. The CDR3 contains 11 residues. The V gene lost 7 bases and the J gene lost 8 bases, with 9 bases spanning the gap. The CDR3 sequence: CASMRTEPQHF. The CDR3, as DNA: TGTGCCAGCATGAGGACAGAGCCCCAGCATTTT.

The chain carries TRBV7-8 and TRBJ1-6, with a possible D match to TRBD1 (5 bases). The CDR3 contains 19 residues. V was trimmed by 1 base and J by 9 bases, leaving 25 bases between them. Germline V gene data show CDR1 as SGHVS and CDR2 as FQNEAQ. The CDR3 sequence is CASSLERLALNRGSSPLHF. DNA of the CDR3: TGTGCCAGCAGCTTAGAACGTCTGGCATTAAATCGGGGGAGTTCACCCCTCCACTTT.

This clone showed up just a few times. V gene TRBV6-1 combines with J gene TRBJ1-6; 11 positions agree with TRBD1. The germline V gene encodes CDR1 MNHNS and CDR2 SASEGT. This CDR3 has 15 amino acids. With V trimmed by 2 bases and J by 9 bases, 3 bases remained unmatched. The CDR3 spells CASSEKGTGGSPLHF. For the CDR3, the DNA is TGTGCCAGCAGTGAAAAAGGGACAGGGGGTTCACCCCTCCACTTT.

The chain is built from TRBV2 and TRBJ2-7, with D possibly being TRBD2 (5 bases). Germline CDR1 is SNHLY and CDR2 is FYNNEI. The V gene lost 7 bases and the J gene lost 0 bases, with 7 bases spanning the gap. The CDR3 loop spans 12 amino acids. CDR3 protein: CASTRGSYEQYF. The CDR3 DNA sequence: TGTGCCAGCACCCGGGGCTCCTACGAGCAGTACTTC. The complete variable domain, with remaining parts taken from reference TRBV2 and TRBJ2-7, reads EPEVTQTPSHQVTQMGQEVILRCVPISNHLYFYWYRQILGQKVEFLVSFYNNEISEKSEIFDDQFSVERPDGSNFTLKIRSTKLEDSAMYFCASTRGSYEQYFGPGTRLTVT.

The gene calls are TRBV6-1 and TRBJ2-5; 8 positions agree with TRBD2. The CDR3 sequence is 13 residues long. V dropped 6 bases and J dropped 4; count of bases not matched to a gene: 4. Germline V gene sequence: CDR1 MNHNS, CDR2 SASEGT. CDR3 loop: CASSISGVETQYF. The CDR3 DNA is TGTGCCAGCAGCATTAGCGGGGTAGAGACCCAGTACTTC.

This chain links TRBV7-2 with TRBJ1-2; 8 nucleotides match TRBD1. This CDR3 has 14 amino acids. The V gene end was trimmed by 7 bases and the J gene end by 4 bases; junction bases not matched to a gene: 8. Germline CDR1 SGHTA, CDR2 FQGNSA. The CDR3: CASIQGARGYGYTF. The CDR3, as DNA: TGTGCCAGCATTCAGGGGGCGCGGGGCTATGGCTACACCTTC.

The V gene is TRBV6-5, the J gene TRBJ1-1; D perhaps matches TRBD1 (5 bases). This CDR3 spans 16 amino acids. Per the germline V gene, CDR1 is MNHEY and CDR2 is SVGAGI. Trimming took 0 bases from V and 1 from J, leaving 12 bases between them. The CDR3 is CASSYSTSQGNTEAFF. As DNA, the CDR3 is TGTGCCAGCAGTTACTCCACTTCTCAGGGGAACACTGAAGCTTTCTTT.